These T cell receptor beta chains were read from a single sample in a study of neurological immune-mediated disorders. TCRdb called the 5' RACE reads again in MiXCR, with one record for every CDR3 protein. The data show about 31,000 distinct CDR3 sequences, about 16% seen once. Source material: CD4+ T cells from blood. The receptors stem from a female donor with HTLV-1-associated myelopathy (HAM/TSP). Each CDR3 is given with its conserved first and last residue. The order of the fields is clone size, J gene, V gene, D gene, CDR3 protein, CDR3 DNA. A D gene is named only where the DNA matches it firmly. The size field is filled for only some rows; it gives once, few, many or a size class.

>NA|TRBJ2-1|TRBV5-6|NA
CASSLEGPYNEQFF
TGTGCCAGCAGCTTGGAGGGGCCTTACAATGAGCAGTTCTTC
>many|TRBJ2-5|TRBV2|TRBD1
CASSADRGFETQYF
TGTGCCAGCAGTGCCGACAGGGGATTTGAGACCCAGTACTTC
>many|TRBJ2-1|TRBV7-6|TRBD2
CASSSGLATEQFF
TGTGCCAGCAGCTCGGGACTAGCCACTGAGCAGTTCTTC
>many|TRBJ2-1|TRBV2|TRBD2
CASSVGTSYDNEQFF
TGTGCCAGCAGTGTGGGGACTAGCTACGACAATGAGCAGTTCTTC
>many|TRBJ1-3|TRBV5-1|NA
CASSLAAAGDGNTIYF
TGCGCCAGCAGCTTGGCCGCCGCCGGGGATGGAAACACCATATATTTT
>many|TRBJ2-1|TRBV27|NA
CASSRNSGTPQFF
TGTGCCAGCAGCCGGAACTCCGGGACACCCCAGTTCTTC
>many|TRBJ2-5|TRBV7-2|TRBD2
CASSSGLAGDEYQETQYF
TGTGCCAGCAGCTCGGGACTAGCGGGGGACGAGTACCAAGAGACCCAGTACTTC
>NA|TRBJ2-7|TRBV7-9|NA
CASSHYWAGEIYEQYF
TGTGCCAGCAGCCATTACTGGGCAGGGGAGATATACGAGCAGTACTTC
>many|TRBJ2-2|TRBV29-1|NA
CSVGDWNTGELFF
TGCAGCGTGGGGGACTGGAACACCGGGGAGCTGTTTTTT
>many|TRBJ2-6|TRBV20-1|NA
CSASGHLSGANVLTF
TGCAGTGCATCCGGGCACCTCTCTGGGGCCAACGTCCTGACTTTC
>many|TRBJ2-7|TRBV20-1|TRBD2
CSAMGLAGGGEQYF
TGCAGTGCTATGGGACTAGCGGGGGGTGGTGAGCAGTACTTC
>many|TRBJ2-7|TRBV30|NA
CAWNRPLGEQYF
TGTGCCTGGAATCGACCCCTGGGGGAGCAGTACTTC
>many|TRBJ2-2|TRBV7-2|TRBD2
CASTNRAGGTRELFF
TGTGCCAGCACCAATCGGGCGGGGGGGACCAGGGAGCTGTTTTTT
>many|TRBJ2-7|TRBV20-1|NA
CSASDSYEQYF
TGCAGTGCTAGCGACAGCTACGAGCAGTACTTC
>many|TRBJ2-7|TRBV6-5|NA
CASRPPGPRALYEQYF
TGTGCCAGCAGGCCGCCGGGGCCCAGGGCCCTCTACGAGCAGTACTTC
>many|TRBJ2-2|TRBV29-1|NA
CSGGTANTGELFF
TGCAGCGGCGGGACAGCAAACACCGGGGAGCTGTTTTTT
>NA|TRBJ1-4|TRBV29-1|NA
CSAAGQRNEKLFF
TGCAGCGCCGCCGGACAGAGGAATGAAAAACTGTTTTTT
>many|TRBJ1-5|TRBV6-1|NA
CASRAGGQPQHF
TGTGCCAGCAGGGCGGGGGGCCAGCCCCAGCATTTT
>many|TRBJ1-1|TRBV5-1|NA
CASSLEADTEAFF
TGCGCCAGCAGCTTGGAGGCAGACACTGAAGCTTTCTTT
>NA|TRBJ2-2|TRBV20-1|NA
CSARPTGTWPGELFF
TGCAGTGCTAGACCAACCGGGACCTGGCCCGGGGAGCTGTTTTTT
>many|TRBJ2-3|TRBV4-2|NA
CASSQYRMGTDTQYF
TGTGCCAGCAGCCAATATAGAATGGGGACAGATACGCAGTATTTT
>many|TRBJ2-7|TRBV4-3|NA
CASSQDQGVYEQYF
TGCGCCAGCAGCCAAGACCAAGGAGTCTACGAGCAGTACTTC
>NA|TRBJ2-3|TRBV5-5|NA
CASSFYICSATSGGISTDTQYF
NA
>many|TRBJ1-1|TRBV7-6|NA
CASSARGNTEAFF
TGTGCCAGCAGCGCAAGGGGGAACACTGAAGCTTTCTTT
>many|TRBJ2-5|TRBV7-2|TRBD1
CASSLITGGETQYF
TGTGCCAGCAGCTTAATAACAGGGGGAGAGACCCAGTACTTC
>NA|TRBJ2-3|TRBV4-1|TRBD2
CASSQESGGADTQYF
TGCGCCAGCAGCCAAGAGAGCGGGGGGGCAGATACGCAGTATTTT
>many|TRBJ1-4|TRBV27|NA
CASSLNGEKLFF
TGTGCCAGCAGTTTAAACGGTGAAAAACTGTTTTTT
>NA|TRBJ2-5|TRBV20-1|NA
CSARDQETQYF
TGCAGTGCTAGAGATCAAGAGACCCAGTACTTC
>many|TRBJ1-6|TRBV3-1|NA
CASSQDWQVRGDSPLHF
TGTGCCAGCAGCCAAGATTGGCAGGTTCGGGGAGATTCACCCCTCCACTTT
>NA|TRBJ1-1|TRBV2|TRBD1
CASSSGTENTEAFF
TGTGCCAGCAGTTCCGGGACAGAGAACACTGAAGCTTTCTTT
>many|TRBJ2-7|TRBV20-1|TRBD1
CSATPGQGFGEQYF
TGCAGTGCAACTCCGGGACAGGGGTTTGGCGAGCAGTACTTC
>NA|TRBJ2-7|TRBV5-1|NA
CASSWGQEQYF
TGCGCCAGCAGCTGGGGGCAAGAGCAGTACTTC
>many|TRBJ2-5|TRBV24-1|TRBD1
CATSYGTGALETQYF
TGTGCCACCAGTTACGGGACAGGGGCGCTGGAGACCCAGTACTTC
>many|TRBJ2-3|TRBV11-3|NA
CASSLGGASTDTQYF
TGTGCCAGCAGCTTAGGAGGAGCTAGCACAGATACGCAGTATTTT
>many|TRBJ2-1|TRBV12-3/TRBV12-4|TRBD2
CASSSGLAAYNEQFF
TGTGCCAGCAGCTCGGGACTAGCGGCTTACAATGAGCAGTTCTTC
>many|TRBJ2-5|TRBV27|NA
CASSPSWGETQYF
TGTGCCAGCAGTCCCTCATGGGGGGAGACCCAGTACTTC
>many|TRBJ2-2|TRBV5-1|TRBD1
CASRGQGAGAGELFF
TGCGCCAGCAGGGGACAGGGGGCAGGAGCCGGGGAGCTGTTTTTT
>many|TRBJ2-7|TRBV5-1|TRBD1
CASSRDRGYEQYF
TGCGCCAGCAGCCGGGACAGGGGCTACGAGCAGTACTTC
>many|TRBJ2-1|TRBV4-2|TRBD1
CASSQAAGQAYNEQFF
TGTGCCAGCAGCCAAGCGGCGGGACAGGCTTACAATGAGCAGTTCTTC
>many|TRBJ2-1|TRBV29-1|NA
CSVGLYGIYNEQFF
TGCAGCGTTGGTCTCTACGGAATCTACAATGAGCAGTTCTTC